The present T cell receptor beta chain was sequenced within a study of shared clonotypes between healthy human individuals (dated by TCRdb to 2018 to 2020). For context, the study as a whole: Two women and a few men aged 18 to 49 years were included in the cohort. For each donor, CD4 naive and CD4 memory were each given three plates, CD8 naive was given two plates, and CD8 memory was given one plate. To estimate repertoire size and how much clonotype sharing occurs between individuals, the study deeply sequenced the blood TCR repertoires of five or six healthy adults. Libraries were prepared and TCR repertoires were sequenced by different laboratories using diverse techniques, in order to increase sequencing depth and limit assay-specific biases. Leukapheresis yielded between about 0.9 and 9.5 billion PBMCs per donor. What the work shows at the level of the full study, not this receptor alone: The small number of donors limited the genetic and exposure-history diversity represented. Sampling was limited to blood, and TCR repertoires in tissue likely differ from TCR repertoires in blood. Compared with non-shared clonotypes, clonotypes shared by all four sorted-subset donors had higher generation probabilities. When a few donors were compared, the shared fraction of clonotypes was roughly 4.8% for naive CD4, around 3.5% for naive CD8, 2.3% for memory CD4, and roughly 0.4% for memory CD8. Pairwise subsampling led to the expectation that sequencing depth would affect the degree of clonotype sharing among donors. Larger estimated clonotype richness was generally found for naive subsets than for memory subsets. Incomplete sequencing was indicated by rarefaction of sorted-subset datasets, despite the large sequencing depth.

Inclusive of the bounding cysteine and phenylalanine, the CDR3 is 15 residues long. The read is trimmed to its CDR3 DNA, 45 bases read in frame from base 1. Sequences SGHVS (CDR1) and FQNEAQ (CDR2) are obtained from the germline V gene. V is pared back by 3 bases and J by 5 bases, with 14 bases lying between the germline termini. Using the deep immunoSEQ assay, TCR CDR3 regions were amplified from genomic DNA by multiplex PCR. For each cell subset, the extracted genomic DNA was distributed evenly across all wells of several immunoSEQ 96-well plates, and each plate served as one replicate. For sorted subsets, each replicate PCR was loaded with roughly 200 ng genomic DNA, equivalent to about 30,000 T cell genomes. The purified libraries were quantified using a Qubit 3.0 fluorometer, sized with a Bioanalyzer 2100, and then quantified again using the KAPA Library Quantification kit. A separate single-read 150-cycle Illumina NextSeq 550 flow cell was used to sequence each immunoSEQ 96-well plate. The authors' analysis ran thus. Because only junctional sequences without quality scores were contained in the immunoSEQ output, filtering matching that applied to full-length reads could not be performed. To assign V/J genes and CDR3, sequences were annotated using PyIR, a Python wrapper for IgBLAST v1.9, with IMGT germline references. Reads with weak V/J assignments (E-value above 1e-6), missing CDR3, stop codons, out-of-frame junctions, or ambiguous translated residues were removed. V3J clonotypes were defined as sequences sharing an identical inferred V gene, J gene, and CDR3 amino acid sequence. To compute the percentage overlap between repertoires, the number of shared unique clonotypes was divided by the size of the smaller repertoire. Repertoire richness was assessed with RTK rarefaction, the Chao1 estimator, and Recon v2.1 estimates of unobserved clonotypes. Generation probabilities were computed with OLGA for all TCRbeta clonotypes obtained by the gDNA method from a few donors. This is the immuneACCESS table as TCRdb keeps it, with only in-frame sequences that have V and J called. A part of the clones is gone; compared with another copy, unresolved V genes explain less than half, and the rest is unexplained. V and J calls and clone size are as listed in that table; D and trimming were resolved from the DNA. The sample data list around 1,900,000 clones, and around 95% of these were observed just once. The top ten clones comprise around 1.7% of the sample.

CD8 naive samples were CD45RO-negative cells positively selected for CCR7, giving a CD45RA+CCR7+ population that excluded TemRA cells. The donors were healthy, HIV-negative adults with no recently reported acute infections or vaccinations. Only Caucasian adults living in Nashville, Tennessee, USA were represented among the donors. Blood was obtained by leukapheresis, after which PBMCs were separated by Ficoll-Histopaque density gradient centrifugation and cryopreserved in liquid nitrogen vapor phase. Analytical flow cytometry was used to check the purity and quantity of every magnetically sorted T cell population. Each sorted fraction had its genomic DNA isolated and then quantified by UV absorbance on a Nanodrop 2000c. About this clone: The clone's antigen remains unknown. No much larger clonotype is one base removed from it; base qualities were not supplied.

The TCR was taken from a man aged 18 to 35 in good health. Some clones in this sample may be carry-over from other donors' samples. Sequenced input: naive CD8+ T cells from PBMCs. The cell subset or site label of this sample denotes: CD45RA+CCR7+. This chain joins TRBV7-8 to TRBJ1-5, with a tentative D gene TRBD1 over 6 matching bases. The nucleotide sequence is TGTGCCAGCAGCTTCGCGACAGGTCGTTATCAGCCCCAGCATTTT. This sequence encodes CASSFATGRYQPQHF.